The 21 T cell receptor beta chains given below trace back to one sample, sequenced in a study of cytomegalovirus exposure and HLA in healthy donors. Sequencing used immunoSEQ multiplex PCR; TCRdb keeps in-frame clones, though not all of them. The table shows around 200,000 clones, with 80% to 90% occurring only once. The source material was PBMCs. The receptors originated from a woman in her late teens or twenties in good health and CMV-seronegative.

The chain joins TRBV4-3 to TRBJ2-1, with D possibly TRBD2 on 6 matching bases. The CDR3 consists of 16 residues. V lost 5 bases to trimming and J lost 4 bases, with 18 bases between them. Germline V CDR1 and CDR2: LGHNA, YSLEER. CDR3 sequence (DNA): TGCGCCAGCAGCATGCAATCTAGCGCACCATACAATGAGCAGTTCTTC. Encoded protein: CASSMQSSAPYNEQFF.

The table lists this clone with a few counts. CDR3 sequence (DNA): TGTGCCAGCAGCTCCGGGTTCGGCGAGCAGTACTTC. Protein: CASSSGFGEQYF. The V call is TRBV13, the J call TRBJ2-7; D gene uncertain. The CDR3 contains 12 residues. V was shortened by 4 bases and J by 6 bases, with 10 bases between the two germline ends. CDR1 and CDR2 (germline): PRHDT, FYEKMQ (reference sequence).

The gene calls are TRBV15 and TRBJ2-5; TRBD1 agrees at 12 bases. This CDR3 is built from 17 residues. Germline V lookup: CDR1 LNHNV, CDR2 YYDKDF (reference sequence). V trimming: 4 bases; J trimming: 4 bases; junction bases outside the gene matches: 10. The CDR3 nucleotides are TGTGCCACCAGCATAGAAATGGGACAGGGGGCAGGAGAGACCCAGTACTTC. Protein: CATSIEMGQGAGETQYF.

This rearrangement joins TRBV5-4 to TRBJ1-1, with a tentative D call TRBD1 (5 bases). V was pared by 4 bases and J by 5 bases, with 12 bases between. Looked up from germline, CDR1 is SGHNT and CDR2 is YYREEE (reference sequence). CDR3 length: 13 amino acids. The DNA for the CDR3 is TGTGCCAGCAGCGGAACCGGGGGGACTGAAGCTTTCTTT. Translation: CASSGTGGTEAFF.

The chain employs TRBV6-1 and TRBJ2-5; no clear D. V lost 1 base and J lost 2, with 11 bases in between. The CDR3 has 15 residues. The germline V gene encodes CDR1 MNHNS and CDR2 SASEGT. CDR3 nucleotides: TGTGCCAGCAGTGAAGACAACACCTCACAAGAGACCCAGTACTTC. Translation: CASSEDNTSQETQYF.

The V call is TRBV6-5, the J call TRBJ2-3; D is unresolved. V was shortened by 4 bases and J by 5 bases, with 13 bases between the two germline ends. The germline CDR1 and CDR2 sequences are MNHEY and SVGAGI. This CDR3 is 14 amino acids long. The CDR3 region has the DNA TGTGCCAGCAGTTTCCGAGACTTTGGAGATACGCAGTATTTT. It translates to CASSFRDFGDTQYF.

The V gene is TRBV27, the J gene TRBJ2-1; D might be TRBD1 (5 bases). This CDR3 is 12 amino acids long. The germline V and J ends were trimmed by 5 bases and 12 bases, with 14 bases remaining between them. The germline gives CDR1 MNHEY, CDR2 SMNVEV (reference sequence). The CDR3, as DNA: TGTGCCAGCAGTCCCCGTCAGCAGGGGCAGTTCTTC. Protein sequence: CASSPRQQGQFF.

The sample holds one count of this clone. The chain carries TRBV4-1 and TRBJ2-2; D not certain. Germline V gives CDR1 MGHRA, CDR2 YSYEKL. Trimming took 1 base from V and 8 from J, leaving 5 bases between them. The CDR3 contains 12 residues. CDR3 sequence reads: CASSQGYGELFF. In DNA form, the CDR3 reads TGCGCCAGCAGCCAAGGTTATGGGGAGCTGTTTTTT.

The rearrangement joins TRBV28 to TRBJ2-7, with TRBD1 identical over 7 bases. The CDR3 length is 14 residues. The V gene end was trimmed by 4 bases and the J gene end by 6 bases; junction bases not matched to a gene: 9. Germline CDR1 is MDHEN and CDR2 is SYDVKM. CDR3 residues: CASSSISTGSEQYF. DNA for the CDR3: TGTGCCAGCAGTTCCATCTCGACAGGGAGCGAGCAGTACTTC.

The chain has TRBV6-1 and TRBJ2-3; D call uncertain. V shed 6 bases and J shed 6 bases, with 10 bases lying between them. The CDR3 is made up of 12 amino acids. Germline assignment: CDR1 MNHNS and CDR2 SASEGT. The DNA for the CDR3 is TGTGCCAGCAGGGTACTCAAGGATACGCAGTATTTT. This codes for CASRVLKDTQYF.

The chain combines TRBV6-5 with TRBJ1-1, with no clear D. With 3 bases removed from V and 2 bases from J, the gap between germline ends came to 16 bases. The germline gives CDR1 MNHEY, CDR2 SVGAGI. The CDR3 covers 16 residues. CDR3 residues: CASSYEGGRVNTEAFF. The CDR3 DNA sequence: TGTGCCAGCAGTTATGAGGGAGGGAGGGTCAACACTGAAGCTTTCTTT.

This chain's CDR3 is CASSLVGFAGSTEAFF. The CDR3 DNA follows: TGTGCCAGCAGCTTGGTGGGGTTTGCGGGGTCCACTGAAGCTTTCTTT. This sequence joins TRBV5-8 and TRBJ1-1; no clear D gene. Germline V gene sequence: CDR1 SGHTS, CDR2 YDEGEE. Trimming took off 0 bases at V and 4 bases at J, with 16 bases between the two ends. The CDR3 has 16 residues.

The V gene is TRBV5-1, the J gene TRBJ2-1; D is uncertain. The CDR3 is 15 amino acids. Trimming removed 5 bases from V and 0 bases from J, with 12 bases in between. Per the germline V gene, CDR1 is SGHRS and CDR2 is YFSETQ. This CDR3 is CASRPPGSSYNEQFF. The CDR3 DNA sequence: TGCGCCAGCAGGCCGCCAGGTAGCTCCTACAATGAGCAGTTCTTC. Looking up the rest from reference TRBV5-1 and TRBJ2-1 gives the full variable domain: KAGVTQTPRYLIKTRGQQVTLSCSPISGHRSVSWYQQTPGQGLQFLFEYFSETQRNKGNFPGRFSGRQFSNSRSEMNVSTLELGDSALYLCASRPPGSSYNEQFFGPGTRLTVL.

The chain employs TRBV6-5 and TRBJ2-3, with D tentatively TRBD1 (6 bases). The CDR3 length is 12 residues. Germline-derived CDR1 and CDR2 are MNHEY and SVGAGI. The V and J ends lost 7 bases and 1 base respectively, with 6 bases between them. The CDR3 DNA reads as TGTGCCAGCACAGGGGGCACAGATACGCAGTATTTT. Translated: CASTGGTDTQYF.

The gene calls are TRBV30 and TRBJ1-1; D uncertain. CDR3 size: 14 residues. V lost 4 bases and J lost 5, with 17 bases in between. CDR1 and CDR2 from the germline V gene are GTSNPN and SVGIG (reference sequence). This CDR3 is CAWNKAGMATEAFF. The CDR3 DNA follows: TGTGCCTGGAATAAAGCAGGAATGGCGACTGAAGCTTTCTTT.

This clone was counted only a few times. The CDR3 DNA sequence: TGCGCCAGCAGCCAAGAACCTAGTCTCCACGAGCAGTACTTC. The encoded protein is CASSQEPSLHEQYF. The chain joins TRBV4-1 to TRBJ2-7; D call uncertain. Trimming shortened V by 0 bases and J by 5 bases, and 11 bases separated the two germline ends. This CDR3 region has 14 residues. The germline V gene encodes CDR1 MGHRA and CDR2 YSYEKL.

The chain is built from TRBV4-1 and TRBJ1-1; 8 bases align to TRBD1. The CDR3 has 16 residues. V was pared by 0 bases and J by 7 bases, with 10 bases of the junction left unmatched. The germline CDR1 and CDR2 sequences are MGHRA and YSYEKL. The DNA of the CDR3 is TGCGCCAGCAGCCAAGATCGGACAGGGTTTTTCGATGAAGCTTTCTTT. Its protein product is CASSQDRTGFFDEAFF.

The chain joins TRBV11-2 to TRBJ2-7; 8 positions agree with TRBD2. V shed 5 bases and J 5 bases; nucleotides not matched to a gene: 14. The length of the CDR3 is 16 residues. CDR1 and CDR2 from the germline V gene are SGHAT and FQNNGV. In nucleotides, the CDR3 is TGTGCCAGCAGCCGCCCCTACGGGAGGGCCTGGAACGAGCAGTACTTC. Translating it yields CASSRPYGRAWNEQYF.

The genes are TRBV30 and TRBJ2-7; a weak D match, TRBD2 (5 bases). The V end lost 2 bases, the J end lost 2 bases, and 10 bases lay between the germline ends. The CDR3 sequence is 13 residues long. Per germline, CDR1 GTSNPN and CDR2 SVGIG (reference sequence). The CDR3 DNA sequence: TGTGCCTGGAGTAGGCGGGCCACCTACGAGCAGTACTTC. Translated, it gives CAWSRRATYEQYF.

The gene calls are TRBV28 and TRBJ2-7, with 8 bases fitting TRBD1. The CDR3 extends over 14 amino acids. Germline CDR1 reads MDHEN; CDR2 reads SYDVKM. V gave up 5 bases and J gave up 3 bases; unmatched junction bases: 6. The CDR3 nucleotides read TGTGCCAGCAGTCCGGACAGGGACCACTACGAGCAGTACTTC. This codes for CASSPDRDHYEQYF.

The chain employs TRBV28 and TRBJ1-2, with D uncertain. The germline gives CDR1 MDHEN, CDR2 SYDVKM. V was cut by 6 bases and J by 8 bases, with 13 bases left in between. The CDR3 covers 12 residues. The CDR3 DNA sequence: TGTGCCAGCAGGGTACCGTCTGGCGGCTACACCTTC. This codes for CASRVPSGGYTF.